This TCR beta chain is drawn from a study of CXCR3-negative and CXCR3-positive naive CD8 T cells. This CDR3 has 17 residues. Germline-derived CDR1 and CDR2 are SQVTM and ANQGSEA. Note on this clonotype: The antigen is undetermined.

General study points: Both naive subsets carried similar amounts of surface CD5, so TCR strength was inferred from TRB CDR3 properties. Whereas memory cells differed, naive CXCR3-negative and CXCR3-positive cells shared similar TRBV-TRBJ usage. Relative to CXCR3-negative naive cells, CXCR3-positive naive cells had more hydrophobic TRB CDR3s.

UMI-labeled 5' RACE TRB cDNA libraries were prepared from the cells. TCRdb reanalyzed the 5' RACE reads and collapses them to one entry per CDR3 protein, without DNA. The listing records 85,000 to 120,000 distinct CDR3 sequences. Triplicate sorting captured approximately 290,000 cells each from every CD8+ T cell subset. Naive CD8+ T cells were CD45RO-CCR7+CD27+CD95-. This TCR derives from a human donor in good health. Some clones in this sample may be carry-over from other donors' samples. V and J are TRBV29-1 and TRBJ1-1. Sequenced sample: naive CXCR3+ CD8+ T cells from blood. Documented subset: CD45RO-CCR7+CD27+CD95- naive CD8+ T cells expressing CXCR3 (TNR3+). CDR3 loop: CSVEDPEVGRDGTEAFF.